A single sample is the source of the 24 T cell receptor beta chains below, sequenced in a study of cytomegalovirus exposure and HLA in healthy donors. PCR employed 60 Vbeta and 13 Jbeta primers. Assay: immunoSEQ multiplex PCR; the TCRdb copy retains only in-frame clones and omits some. The listing contains more than 60,000 clones. The sample comprised PBMCs. These TCRs come from a boy younger than 18 in good health and CMV-seronegative.

The gene calls are TRBV28 and TRBJ2-1; 9 bases are shared with TRBD1. This CDR3 contains 18 residues. From germline, CDR1 is MDHEN and CDR2 SYDVKM. V dropped 2 bases and J dropped 3; count of bases not matched to a gene: 11. This CDR3 is CASSLGITGTGYYNEQFF. CDR3 nucleotide sequence: TGTGCCAGCAGTTTAGGGATTACCGGGACAGGGTACTACAATGAGCAGTTCTTC.

This sequence joins TRBV6-6 and TRBJ1-1; D might be TRBD1 (6 bases). Germline-derived CDR1 and CDR2 are MNHNY and SVGAGI (reference sequence). The CDR3 totals 14 residues. V lost 6 bases and J lost 1, with 12 bases in between. The CDR3 loop is CASSPGTPNTEAFF. The CDR3 bases are TGTGCCAGCAGCCCGGGGACACCGAACACTGAAGCTTTCTTT.

J is TRBJ2-6 and V is TRBV6-4; 11 positions agree with TRBD2. Germline V gene lookup returns CDR1 MRHNA and CDR2 SNTAGT. J was trimmed by 2 bases and V by 3 bases; bases with no gene match: 0. The CDR3 contains 16 residues. The CDR3 nucleotides read TGTGCCAGCAGTGATAGCGGGGGGGCTGGGGCCAACGTCCTGACTTTC. It specifies CASSDSGGAGANVLTF.

This chain joins TRBV7-9 and TRBJ2-3; unclear D gene. V lost 4 bases and J 3 bases, leaving 2 bases between the germline ends. Per germline, CDR1 SEHNR and CDR2 FQNEAQ (reference sequence). This CDR3 is 11 amino acids long. CDR3 amino acids: CASSSTDTQYF. The CDR3 DNA is TGTGCCAGCAGCTCGACAGATACGCAGTATTTT. The whole variable domain, remainder taken from reference TRBV7-9 and TRBJ2-3, is DTGVSQNPRHKITKRGQNVTFRCDPISEHNRLYWYRQTLGQGPEFLTYFQNEAQLEKSRLLSDRFSAERPKGSFSTLEIQRTEQGDSAMYLCASSSTDTQYFGPGTRLTVL.

Here the CDR3 reads CASSLVGDSYNEQFF. CDR3 in DNA: TGTGCCAGCAGCTTAGTAGGGGACTCTTACAATGAGCAGTTCTTC. This chain joins TRBV7-6 and TRBJ2-1; D may be TRBD2 (6 bases). Germline loops: CDR1 SGHVS, CDR2 FNYEAQ. The CDR3 consists of 15 residues. V was shortened by 1 base and J by 4 bases, with 11 bases between the two germline ends.

This chain uses TRBV7-9 with TRBJ2-2; 9 bases line up with TRBD1. V gave up 6 bases and J gave up 4 bases; unmatched junction bases: 6. CDR3 length: 15 residues. From germline, CDR1 is SEHNR and CDR2 FQNEAQ (reference sequence). CDR3 in amino acids: CASRDWTGVTGELFF. CDR3 nucleotides: TGTGCCAGCAGGGATTGGACAGGGGTCACCGGGGAGCTGTTTTTT.

V usage is TRBV6-1 and J usage is TRBJ2-7; D is ambiguous. Germline V gene lookup returns CDR1 MNHNS and CDR2 SASEGT. The CDR3 extends over 12 amino acids. Trimming took off 6 bases at V and 1 base at J, with 7 bases between the two ends. CDR3 sequence reads: CASSSGSYEQYF. The CDR3, as DNA: TGTGCCAGCAGCTCAGGATCCTACGAGCAGTACTTC.

The chain couples TRBV6-5 to TRBJ1-2, with 9 bases fitting TRBD1. CDR1 is MNHEY and CDR2 is SVGAGI in the germline V gene. The CDR3 extends over 15 amino acids. The J segment lost 4 bases and the V segment lost 0 bases, leaving 3 bases of the junction unmatched. For the CDR3, the DNA is TGTGCCAGCAGTTACTCGGACAGGGGACCCTATGGCTACACCTTC. Residues: CASSYSDRGPYGYTF.

The chain combines TRBV11-2 with TRBJ1-5; 7 bases are a match to TRBD1. Germline lookup yields CDR1 SGHAT and CDR2 FQNNGV. With V trimmed by 5 bases and J by 5 bases, 12 bases remained unmatched. The CDR3 covers 16 residues. The chain's CDR3 is CASSRLGDRDHQPQHF. The CDR3 DNA reads TGTGCCAGCAGCCGTTTAGGAGACAGGGACCATCAGCCCCAGCATTTT.

This chain uses TRBV28 with TRBJ2-3; maybe TRBD2 (5 bases). The V gene lost 3 bases and the J gene lost 1 base, with 11 bases spanning the gap. CDR1 and CDR2 (germline): MDHEN, SYDVKM. This CDR3 has 15 residues. This CDR3 reads CASSLRVLGTDTQYF. For the CDR3, the DNA is TGTGCCAGCAGTTTGCGGGTTTTGGGCACAGATACGCAGTATTTT.

The gene calls are TRBV9 and TRBJ1-2; D is uncertain. Germline V gene data show CDR1 as SGDLS and CDR2 as YYNGEE. V dropped 3 bases and J dropped 8 bases, with 17 bases sitting between them. This CDR3 has 14 residues. The CDR3 protein is CASSADTRAYGYTF. CDR3 sequence (DNA): TGTGCCAGCAGCGCTGACACGAGGGCCTACGGCTACACCTTC.

CDR3 sequence reads: CASNLAEFAGGEGNEQFF. In nucleotides, the CDR3 is TGCGCCAGCAACCTAGCCGAGTTTGCGGGAGGGGAGGGGAATGAGCAGTTCTTC. The chain links TRBV5-1 to TRBJ2-1, with 9 nucleotides matching TRBD2. This CDR3 spans 18 amino acids. V lost 6 bases and J lost 7; bases outside the gene matches: 20. Germline CDR1 and CDR2: SGHRS and YFSETQ.

The CDR3 region is CASSQGTFRGAGVVNTEAFF. CDR3 DNA: TGTGCCAGCAGCCAAGGGACTTTTAGGGGCGCGGGAGTAGTGAACACTGAAGCTTTCTTT. V is TRBV14 and J is TRBJ1-1; tentative D call: TRBD1 (5 bases). Deletions cut 1 base from V and 0 bases from J, with 24 bases between. Germline CDR1 SGHDN, CDR2 FVKESK. This CDR3 spans 20 amino acids.

The V gene is TRBV6-1, the J gene TRBJ1-2; D possibly corresponds to TRBD1 (6 bases). V was clipped by 7 bases and J by 4 bases, with 19 bases between them. Germline V CDR1 and CDR2: MNHNS, SASEGT. The CDR3 is made up of 15 amino acids. CDR3 in amino acids: CASKRGPGEAYGYTF. In DNA, the CDR3 is TGTGCCAGCAAGCGGGGCCCAGGGGAGGCCTATGGCTACACCTTC.

The DNA for the CDR3 is TGTGCCAGCAGTCCCGGACAGGGGGAAGTTCAGCCCCAGCATTTT. Its translation is CASSPGQGEVQPQHF. The chain is built from TRBV27 and TRBJ1-5, with 10 nucleotides matching TRBD1. The CDR3 consists of 15 residues. Germline V gene lookup returns CDR1 MNHEY and CDR2 SMNVEV (reference sequence). Germline trimming cut 5 bases from V and 6 bases from J; bases unmatched to any gene: 7.

The chain couples TRBV2 to TRBJ2-3; 9 bases agree with TRBD2. In germline, CDR1 is SNHLY, CDR2 FYNNEI. V was clipped by 4 bases and J by 2 bases; unmatched bases: 13. CDR3 length: 18 amino acids. This CDR3 reads CASSGLDVAGVYTDTQYF. CDR3 coding DNA: TGTGCCAGCAGTGGACTCGACGTAGCGGGGGTTTACACAGATACGCAGTATTTT.

The chain uses TRBV19 and TRBJ1-5, with no clear D. The CDR3 spans 12 residues. The V gene lost 3 bases and the J gene lost 8 bases, with 8 bases spanning the gap. Germline lookup yields CDR1 LNHDA and CDR2 SQIVND (reference sequence). The CDR3 coding sequence is TGTGCCAGTAGTATTCAGAGGGAGCCCCAGCATTTT. This gives the protein CASSIQREPQHF.

The rearrangement joins TRBV5-4 to TRBJ2-7; TRBD2 aligns across 12 bases. Germline-derived CDR1 and CDR2 are SGHNT and YYREEE (reference sequence). The CDR3 covers 15 residues. J was trimmed by 4 bases and V by 0 bases; bases with no gene match: 2. Here the CDR3 reads CASSLGTSGIYEQYF. The CDR3 coding sequence is TGTGCCAGCAGCTTGGGGACTAGCGGGATATACGAGCAGTACTTC.

The rearrangement links TRBV11-2 to TRBJ2-1; the match to TRBD2 covers 8 bases. CDR3 length: 16 amino acids. The junction had 6 bases not matched to a gene; V was cut back by 5 bases and J by 0 bases. CDR1 is SGHAT, CDR2 FQNNGV, per germline. DNA for the CDR3: TGTGCCAGCAGCCGACTAGCGCGGAGCTCCTACAATGAGCAGTTCTTC. Residues: CASSRLARSSYNEQFF.

V gene TRBV5-4 combines with J gene TRBJ1-1; 9 bases are a match to TRBD1. CDR1 is SGHNT and CDR2 is YYREEE in the germline V gene (reference sequence). The CDR3 totals 14 residues. The ends lost 4 bases at V and 3 bases at J; junction bases unmatched: 4. In nucleotides, the CDR3 is TGTGCCAGCAGCGTGGGACAGGGAGACACTGAAGCTTTCTTT. This encodes CASSVGQGDTEAFF. Full variable domain (remainder filled in from reference TRBV5-4 and TRBJ1-1): ETGVTQSPTHLIKTRGQQVTLRCSSQSGHNTVSWYQQALGQGPQFIFQYYREEENGRGNFPPRFSGLQFPNYSSELNVNALELDDSALYLCASSVGQGDTEAFFGQGTRLTVV.

The chain combines TRBV6-5 with TRBJ2-4; D is ambiguous. V was trimmed by 6 bases and J by 0 bases, leaving 6 bases between them. CDR3 length: 13 amino acids. The germline V gene encodes CDR1 MNHEY and CDR2 SVGAGI. The CDR3 DNA reads TGTGCCAGCAGATCCCGAGCCAAAAACATTCAGTACTTC. This codes for CASRSRAKNIQYF.

The V and J genes are TRBV4-3 and TRBJ2-2; 7 bases fit TRBD2. Germline V lookup: CDR1 LGHNA, CDR2 YSLEER. J lost 2 bases, V lost 10 bases, and 10 bases had no gene match. The CDR3 covers 15 residues. This CDR3 reads CATGASGHNTGELFF. The CDR3 DNA follows: TGCGCCACCGGGGCTAGCGGCCACAACACCGGGGAGCTGTTTTTT.

The V call is TRBV27, the J call TRBJ2-1, with TRBD2 matching 9 bases. The CDR3 extends over 15 amino acids. Germline V CDR1 and CDR2: MNHEY, SMNVEV (reference sequence). Trimming took 6 bases from V and 4 from J; bases not matched to a gene: 7. CDR3 coding DNA: TGTGCCAGCAGCCCCTCGACTAGCGGTTACAATGAGCAGTTCTTC. As protein: CASSPSTSGYNEQFF.

The rearrangement uses TRBV5-4 and TRBJ2-1; the D gene is possibly TRBD1 (7 bases). The V gene lost 0 bases and the J gene lost 5 bases, with 12 bases spanning the gap. Germline loops: CDR1 SGHNT, CDR2 YYREEE (reference sequence). The CDR3 spans 15 residues. CDR3 loop: CASSLGQGGHNEQFF. The CDR3 DNA follows: TGTGCCAGCAGCTTGGGTCAGGGGGGCCACAATGAGCAGTTCTTC. Using reference TRBV5-4 and TRBJ2-1 for the parts outside the CDR3, the full variable domain is ETGVTQSPTHLIKTRGQQVTLRCSSQSGHNTVSWYQQALGQGPQFIFQYYREEENGRGNFPPRFSGLQFPNYSSELNVNALELDDSALYLCASSLGQGGHNEQFFGPGTRLTVL.